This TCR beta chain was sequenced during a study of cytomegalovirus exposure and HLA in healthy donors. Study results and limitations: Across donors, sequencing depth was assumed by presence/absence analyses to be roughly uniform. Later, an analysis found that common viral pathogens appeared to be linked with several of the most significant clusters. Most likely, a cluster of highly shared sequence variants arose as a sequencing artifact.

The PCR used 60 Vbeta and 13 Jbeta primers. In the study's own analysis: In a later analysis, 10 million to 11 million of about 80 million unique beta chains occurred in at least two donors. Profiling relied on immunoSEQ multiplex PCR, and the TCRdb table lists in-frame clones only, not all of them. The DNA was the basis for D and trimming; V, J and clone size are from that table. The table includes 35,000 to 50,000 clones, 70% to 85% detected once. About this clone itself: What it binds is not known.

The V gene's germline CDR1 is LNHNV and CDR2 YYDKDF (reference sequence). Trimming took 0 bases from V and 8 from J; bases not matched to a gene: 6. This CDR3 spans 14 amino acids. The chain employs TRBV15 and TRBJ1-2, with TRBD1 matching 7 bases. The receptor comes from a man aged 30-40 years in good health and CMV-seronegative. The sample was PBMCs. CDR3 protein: CATSRDRTGGGYTF. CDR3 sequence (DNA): TGTGCCACCAGCAGAGATAGGACAGGAGGAGGCTACACCTTC.